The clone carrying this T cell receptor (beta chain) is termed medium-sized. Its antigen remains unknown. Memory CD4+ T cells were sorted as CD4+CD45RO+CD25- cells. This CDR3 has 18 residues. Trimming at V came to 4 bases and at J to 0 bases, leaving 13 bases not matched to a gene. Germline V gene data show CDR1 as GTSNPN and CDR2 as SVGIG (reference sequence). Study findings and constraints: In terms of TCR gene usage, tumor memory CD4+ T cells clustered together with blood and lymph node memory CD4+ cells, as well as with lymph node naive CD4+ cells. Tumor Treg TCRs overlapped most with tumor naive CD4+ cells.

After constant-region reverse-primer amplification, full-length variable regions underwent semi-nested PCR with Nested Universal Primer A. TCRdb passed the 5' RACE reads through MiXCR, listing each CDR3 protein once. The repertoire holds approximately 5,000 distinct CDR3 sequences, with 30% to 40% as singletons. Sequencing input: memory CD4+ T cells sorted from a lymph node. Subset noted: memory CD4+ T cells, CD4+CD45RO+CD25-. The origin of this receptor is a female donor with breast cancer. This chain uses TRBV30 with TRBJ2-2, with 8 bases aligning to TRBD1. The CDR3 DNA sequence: TGTGCCTGGAAGGGGACGAGAAGGACAGGGACGAACACCGGGGAGCTGTTTTTT. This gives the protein CAWKGTRRTGTNTGELFF.